The source of this T cell receptor (beta chain) is a study of beta chain features in type 1 diabetes. Overall study results and limits: TCRB CDR3s from Type 1 diabetes patients were moderately but significantly shorter in all four CD4+ subsets.

The entirety of the isolated RNA underwent reverse transcription, so expressed TCRB transcripts were sequenced. Some clones are missing from TCRdb's copy, which holds only in-frame ones; the method was immunoSEQ multiplex PCR. This table holds 680,000 or so clones, over 10% found once. A few counts support this clone. The antigen remains unidentified. Germline assignment: CDR1 MDHEN and CDR2 SYDVKM. CDR3 length equals 12 residues. Trimming shortened V by 9 bases and J by 6 bases, and 11 bases separated the two germline ends. The source material was naive CD4+ T cells from blood. The TCR was taken from a man younger than 35 with type 1 diabetes. The gene calls are TRBV28 and TRBJ2-2; D ambiguous. The CDR3, as DNA: TGTGCCAGTCGGGCGGTAGCCGGGGAGCTGTTTTTT. Translating gives CASRAVAGELFF.